What follows describes a single TCR beta chain. What it binds is not known. Using immunoSEQ multiplex PCR, the repertoire was profiled, and TCRdb retains in-frame clones only, with some absent. The sample records 150,000 or so clones, just over 90% being singletons. The record originates from a study of T cell responses to AZD1222 COVID-19 vaccine. About the research overall: Timing groups of about 4 and about 12 weeks for second doses were pooled. Study-level points and caveats: Targeting of unmutated variant regions was reportedly seen in nearly half of spike-specific TCRs. Baseline seropositivity characterized only six or seven AZD1222 recipients. Vaccine-associated CD4 TCRs spanned spike, dominant at 160-218 and 743-854.

Trimming removed 4 bases at V and 4 bases at J, with 13 bases between. CDR3 length equals 13 residues. CDR1 and CDR2 (germline): SQVTM, ANQGSEA. The TCR sequence derives from an adult in good health. This chain links TRBV29-1 with TRBJ1-1; D possibly corresponds to TRBD1 (6 bases). This specimen was peripheral blood, taken on day 0 of AZD1222 vaccination. The CDR3 DNA reads TGCAGCGTTGGAGGGGGGAGATTCACTGAAGCTTTCTTT. It is translated as CSVGGGRFTEAFF.